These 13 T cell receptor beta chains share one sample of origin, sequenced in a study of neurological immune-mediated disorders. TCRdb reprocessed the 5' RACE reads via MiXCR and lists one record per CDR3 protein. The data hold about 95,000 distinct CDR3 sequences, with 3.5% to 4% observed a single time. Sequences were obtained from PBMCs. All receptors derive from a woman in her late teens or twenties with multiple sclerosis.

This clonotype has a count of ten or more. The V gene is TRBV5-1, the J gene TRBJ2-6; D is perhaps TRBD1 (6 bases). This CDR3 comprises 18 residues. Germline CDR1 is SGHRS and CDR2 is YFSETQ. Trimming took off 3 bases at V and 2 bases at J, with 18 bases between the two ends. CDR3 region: CASSSTGSQYTGANVLTF. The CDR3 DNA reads TGCGCCAGCAGCTCCACAGGGAGTCAGTATACTGGGGCCAACGTCCTGACTTTC.

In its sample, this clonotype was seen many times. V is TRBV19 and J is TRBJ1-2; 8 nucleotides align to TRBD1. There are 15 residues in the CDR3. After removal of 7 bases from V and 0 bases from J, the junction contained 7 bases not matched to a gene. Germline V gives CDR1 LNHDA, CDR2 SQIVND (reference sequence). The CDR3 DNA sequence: TGTGCCAGTACCCCTGGACAGGGACCTAACTATGGCTACACCTTC. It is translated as CASTPGQGPNYGYTF.

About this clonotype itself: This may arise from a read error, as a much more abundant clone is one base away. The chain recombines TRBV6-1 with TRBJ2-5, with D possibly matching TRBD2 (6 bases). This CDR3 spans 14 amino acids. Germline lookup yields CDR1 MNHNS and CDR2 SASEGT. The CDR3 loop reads CASSEGLGQETKYF. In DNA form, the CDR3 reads TGTGCCAGCAGTGAAGGACTAGGACAAGAGACCAAGTACTTC.

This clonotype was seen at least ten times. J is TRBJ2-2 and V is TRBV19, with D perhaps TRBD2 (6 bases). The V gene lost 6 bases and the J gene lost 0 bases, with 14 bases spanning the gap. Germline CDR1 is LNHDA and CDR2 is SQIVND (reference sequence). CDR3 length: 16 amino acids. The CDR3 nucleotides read TGTGCCAGTAGAAGGAGGGACTCCGCGAACACCGGGGAGCTGTTTTTT. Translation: CASRRRDSANTGELFF.

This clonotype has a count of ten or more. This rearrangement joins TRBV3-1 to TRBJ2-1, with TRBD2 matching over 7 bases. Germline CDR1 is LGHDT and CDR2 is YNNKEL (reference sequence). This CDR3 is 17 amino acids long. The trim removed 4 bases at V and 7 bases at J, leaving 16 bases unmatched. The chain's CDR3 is CASSPLPIGGSVNEQFF. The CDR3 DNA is TGTGCCAGCAGCCCCCTCCCCATCGGCGGGAGTGTGAATGAGCAGTTCTTC.

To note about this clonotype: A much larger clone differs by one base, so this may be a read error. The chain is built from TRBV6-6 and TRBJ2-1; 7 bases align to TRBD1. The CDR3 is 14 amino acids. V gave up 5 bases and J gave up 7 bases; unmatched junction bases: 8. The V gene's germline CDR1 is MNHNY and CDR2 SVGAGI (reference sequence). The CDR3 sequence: CASSTETGSNEQFF. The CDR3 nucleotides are TGTGCCAGCAGTACCGAGACAGGGAGTAATGAGCAGTTCTTC.

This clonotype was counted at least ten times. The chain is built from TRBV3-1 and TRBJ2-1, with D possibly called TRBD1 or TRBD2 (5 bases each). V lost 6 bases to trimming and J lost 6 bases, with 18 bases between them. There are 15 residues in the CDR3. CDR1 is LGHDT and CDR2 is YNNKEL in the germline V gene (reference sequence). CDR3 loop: CASSPTGAIPNEQFF. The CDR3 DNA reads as TGTGCCAGCAGTCCTACCGGGGCCATCCCCAATGAGCAGTTCTTC.

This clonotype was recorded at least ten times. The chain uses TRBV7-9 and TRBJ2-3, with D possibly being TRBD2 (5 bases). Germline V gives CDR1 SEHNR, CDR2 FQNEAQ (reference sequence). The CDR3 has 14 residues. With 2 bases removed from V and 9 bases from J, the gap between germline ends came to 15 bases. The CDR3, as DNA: TGTGCCAGCAGCTTAAATGCCCTTAGGGAGACGCAGTATTTT. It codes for CASSLNALRETQYF.

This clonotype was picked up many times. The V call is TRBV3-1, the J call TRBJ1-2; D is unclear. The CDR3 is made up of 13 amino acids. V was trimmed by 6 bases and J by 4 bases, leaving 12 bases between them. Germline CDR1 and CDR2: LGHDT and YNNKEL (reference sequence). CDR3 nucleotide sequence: TGTGCCAGCAGACCTCCCGAGGGCTATGGCTACACCTTC. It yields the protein CASRPPEGYGYTF. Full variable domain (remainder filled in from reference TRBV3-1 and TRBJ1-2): DTAVSQTPKYLVTQMGNDKSIKCEQNLGHDTMYWYKQDSKKFLKIMFSYNNKELIINETVPNRFSPKSPDKAHLNLHINSLELGDSAVYFCASRPPEGYGYTFGSGTRLTVV.

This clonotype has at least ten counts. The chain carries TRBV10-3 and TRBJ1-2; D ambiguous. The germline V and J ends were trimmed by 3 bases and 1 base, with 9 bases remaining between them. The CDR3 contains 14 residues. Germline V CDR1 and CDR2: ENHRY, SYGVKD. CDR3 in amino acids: CAISDGNSNYGYTF. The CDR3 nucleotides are TGTGCCATCAGTGATGGGAACAGTAACTATGGCTACACCTTC.

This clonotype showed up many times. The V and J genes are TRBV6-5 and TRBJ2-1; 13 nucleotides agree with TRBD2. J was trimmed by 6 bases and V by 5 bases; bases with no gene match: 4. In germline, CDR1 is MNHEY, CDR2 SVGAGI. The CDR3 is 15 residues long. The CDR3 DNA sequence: TGTGCCAGCAGTCAAGGACTAGCGGGAGTCAATGAGCAGTTCTTC. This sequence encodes CASSQGLAGVNEQFF.

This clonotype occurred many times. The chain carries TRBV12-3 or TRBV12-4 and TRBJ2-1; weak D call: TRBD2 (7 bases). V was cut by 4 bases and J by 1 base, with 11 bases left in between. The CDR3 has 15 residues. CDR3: CASSWGRGSYNEQFF. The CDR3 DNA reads TGTGCCAGCAGTTGGGGGCGGGGGTCCTACAATGAGCAGTTCTTC.

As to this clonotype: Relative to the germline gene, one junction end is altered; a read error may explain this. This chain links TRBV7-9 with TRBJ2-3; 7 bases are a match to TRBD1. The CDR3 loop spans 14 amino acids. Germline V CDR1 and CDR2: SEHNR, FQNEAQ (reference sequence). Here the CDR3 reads CASSEGGYTDKQYF. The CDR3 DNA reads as TGTGCCAGTAGTGAAGGGGGCTACACAGATAAGCAGTATTTT.